These T cell receptor beta chains were read from a single sample in a study of blood T cell repertoires in COVID-19. Measured with immunoSEQ multiplex PCR; TCRdb has only the in-frame clones, and not every one. Of about 210,000 clones listed, around 80% are singletons. The sequenced sample consisted of peripheral blood. The receptors were gathered from a woman aged 40 to 50 with acute or convalescent COVID-19. CDR3s include the opening cysteine and the closing phenylalanine or tryptophan. The D gene is left open where the match is weak. Part of the rows lack a size; the others show once, few, many or a class for expanded clones.

V gene: TRBV29-1
J gene: TRBJ2-5
clone size: once
D gene: .
CDR3 DNA: TGCAGCGTTGGAGTCGGGACCCAGTACTTC
CDR3 protein: CSVGVGTQYF

V gene: TRBV12-3/TRBV12-4
J gene: TRBJ1-5
clone size: .
D gene: .
CDR3 DNA: TGTGCCAGCAGTTTAAGACAGAATCAGCCCCAGCATTTT
CDR3 protein: CASSLRQNQPQHF

V gene: TRBV19
J gene: TRBJ1-4
clone size: .
D gene: TRBD1
CDR3 DNA: TGTGCCAGTAGTACGGACAGGGTTAAAGAAACTAATGAAAAACTGTTTTTT
CDR3 protein: CASSTDRVKETNEKLFF

V gene: TRBV5-6
J gene: TRBJ1-5
clone size: .
D gene: TRBD1
CDR3 DNA: TGTGCCAGCAGCCCACGGACAGGGGGTGGGCCCCAGCATTTT
CDR3 protein: CASSPRTGGGPQHF

V gene: TRBV19
J gene: TRBJ1-1
clone size: .
D gene: TRBD1
CDR3 DNA: TGTGCCAGTAGTGTGACAGGGGGCCCGCCAGCTTTCTTT
CDR3 protein: CASSVTGGPPAFF

V gene: TRBV12-5
J gene: TRBJ1-1
clone size: .
D gene: .
CDR3 DNA: TGTGCTAGTGCGCCGGGTGGGTACACTGAAGCTTTCTTT
CDR3 protein: CASAPGGYTEAFF

V gene: TRBV2
J gene: TRBJ2-3
clone size: .
D gene: .
CDR3 DNA: TGTGCCAGCAGTGAGAATCGCGGGGTCACAGATACGCAGTATTTT
CDR3 protein: CASSENRGVTDTQYF

V gene: TRBV2
J gene: TRBJ1-1
clone size: many
D gene: .
CDR3 DNA: TGTGCCAGCAAGAGGCCGAACACTGAAGCTTTCTTT
CDR3 protein: CASKRPNTEAFF

V gene: TRBV19
J gene: TRBJ2-5
clone size: .
D gene: TRBD1
CDR3 DNA: TGTGCCAGTAGTAACCCGCAAAGGACAGGGGTGGAGACCCAGTACTTC
CDR3 protein: CASSNPQRTGVETQYF

V gene: TRBV10-3
J gene: TRBJ2-7
clone size: .
D gene: TRBD1
CDR3 DNA: TGTGCCATCAACAGGGGGCCTCAGGGTTCCTACGAGCAGTACTTC
CDR3 protein: CAINRGPQGSYEQYF

V gene: TRBV23-1
J gene: TRBJ1-4
clone size: once
D gene: .
CDR3 DNA: TGCGCCAGCAGTCAATCAGAAGCCGGGAACGGAAAACTGTTTTTT
CDR3 protein: CASSQSEAGNGKLFF

V gene: TRBV11-2
J gene: TRBJ2-3
clone size: .
D gene: TRBD2
CDR3 DNA: TGTGCCAGCAGCTTAGATCTAGCGGGGTTCACAGATACGCAGTATTTT
CDR3 protein: CASSLDLAGFTDTQYF

V gene: TRBV18
J gene: TRBJ2-7
clone size: .
D gene: TRBD1
CDR3 DNA: TGTGCCAGCTCACCCCTCCGGGACAGCTCCTACGAGCAGTACTTC
CDR3 protein: CASSPLRDSSYEQYF

V gene: TRBV7-8
J gene: TRBJ2-3
clone size: .
D gene: .
CDR3 DNA: TGTGCCAGCAAGGAGTACAGGGCTAGGGGAGATACGCAGTATTTT
CDR3 protein: CASKEYRARGDTQYF

V gene: TRBV19
J gene: TRBJ1-5
clone size: .
D gene: TRBD1
CDR3 DNA: TGTGCCACCTCGGACAGGTTCAATCAGCCCCAGCATTTT
CDR3 protein: CATSDRFNQPQHF

V gene: TRBV15
J gene: TRBJ2-1
clone size: .
D gene: TRBD2
CDR3 DNA: TGTGCCACCAGCACCCGAGCGGGGGAGCAGTTCTTC
CDR3 protein: CATSTRAGEQFF

V gene: TRBV30
J gene: TRBJ2-1
clone size: .
D gene: .
CDR3 DNA: TGTGCCTGGAGCCCCGACTCCACGCTTCAGTTCTTC
CDR3 protein: CAWSPDSTLQFF

V gene: TRBV4-1
J gene: TRBJ1-3
clone size: .
D gene: .
CDR3 DNA: TGCGCCAGCAGCCAAGGAACCTCAGGGCTCGGAAACACCATATATTTT
CDR3 protein: CASSQGTSGLGNTIYF

V gene: TRBV19
J gene: TRBJ2-7
clone size: .
D gene: TRBD1
CDR3 DNA: TGTGCCAGTATGAGGACAGGCTTCTCCTACGAGCAGTACTTC
CDR3 protein: CASMRTGFSYEQYF

V gene: TRBV19
J gene: TRBJ1-4
clone size: many
D gene: TRBD1
CDR3 DNA: TGTGCCAGTAGTATGGACAGGTCCAACGAAAAACTGTTTTTT
CDR3 protein: CASSMDRSNEKLFF

V gene: TRBV2
J gene: TRBJ2-1
clone size: .
D gene: TRBD2
CDR3 DNA: TGTGCCAGCAGGGCCGGGAGGGCGGGAATCTACAATGAGCAGTTCTTC
CDR3 protein: CASRAGRAGIYNEQFF

V gene: TRBV28
J gene: TRBJ1-2
clone size: .
D gene: .
CDR3 DNA: TGTGCCAGCAGTTACTCTTCGTGGGGCGCCTATGGCTACACCTTC
CDR3 protein: CASSYSSWGAYGYTF

V gene: TRBV9
J gene: TRBJ2-7
clone size: .
D gene: TRBD2
CDR3 DNA: TGTGCCAGCAGCGTAGCCCCTAGCGGTACCTACGAGCAGTACTTC
CDR3 protein: CASSVAPSGTYEQYF

V gene: TRBV29-1
J gene: TRBJ2-7
clone size: .
D gene: TRBD1
CDR3 DNA: TGCAGCGTTGATGATGGGACAGGGACCTACGAGCAGTACTTC
CDR3 protein: CSVDDGTGTYEQYF

V gene: TRBV27
J gene: TRBJ2-7
clone size: .
D gene: .
CDR3 DNA: TGTGCCAGCAGTTTAAATCGAGCGATCTACGAGCAGTACTTC
CDR3 protein: CASSLNRAIYEQYF

V gene: TRBV6-2/TRBV6-3
J gene: TRBJ1-2
clone size: .
D gene: TRBD1
CDR3 DNA: TGTGCCAGCAGTTACTCGGGTCAGAGACAGGGAGGCGGCTACACCTTC
CDR3 protein: CASSYSGQRQGGGYTF

V gene: TRBV29-1
J gene: TRBJ1-4
clone size: .
D gene: .
CDR3 DNA: TGCAGCGCCACTAGTAATGAAAAACTGTTTTTT
CDR3 protein: CSATSNEKLFF

V gene: TRBV19
J gene: TRBJ1-2
clone size: many
D gene: .
CDR3 DNA: TGTGCCAGTAGTTACAAGACAGCTAACTATGGCTACACCTTC
CDR3 protein: CASSYKTANYGYTF

V gene: TRBV11-2
J gene: TRBJ2-1
clone size: .
D gene: .
CDR3 DNA: TGTGCCAGCAGCCCTAGCTACGGGACTTCGACTAGCTCCTACAATGAGCAGTTCTTC
CDR3 protein: CASSPSYGTSTSSYNEQFF

V gene: TRBV7-8
J gene: TRBJ1-1
clone size: .
D gene: TRBD1
CDR3 DNA: TGTGCCAGCAGCTTAGGGGGGACAGGAGGTGCTGAAGCTTTCTTT
CDR3 protein: CASSLGGTGGAEAFF

V gene: TRBV29-1
J gene: TRBJ1-1
clone size: .
D gene: .
CDR3 DNA: TGCAGCGGTCGGGCAGACAGGCAAAGTTGGCAAGCTTTCTTT
CDR3 protein: CSGRADRQSWQAFF

V gene: TRBV3-1/TRBV3-2
J gene: TRBJ1-1
clone size: few
D gene: .
CDR3 DNA: TGTGCCAGCAGCCGGTCTGGCGGGAACACTGAAGCTTTCTTT
CDR3 protein: CASSRSGGNTEAFF

V gene: TRBV6-1
J gene: TRBJ1-6
clone size: .
D gene: .
CDR3 DNA: TGTGCCAGCAGTGAAGACGCGGGCTATAGTTCACCCCTCCACTTT
CDR3 protein: CASSEDAGYSSPLHF

V gene: TRBV11-2
J gene: TRBJ1-2
clone size: .
D gene: TRBD1
CDR3 DNA: TGTGCCAGCAGCTTAGGGACAGGGGCCCGCTACACCTTC
CDR3 protein: CASSLGTGARYTF

V gene: TRBV27
J gene: TRBJ2-1
clone size: once
D gene: .
CDR3 DNA: TGTGCCAGCGGCGATAGCGGCCGCCAGTTCTTC
CDR3 protein: CASGDSGRQFF

V gene: TRBV3-1/TRBV3-2
J gene: TRBJ2-2
clone size: .
D gene: .
CDR3 DNA: TGTGCCAGCGTTCAGGGCCCCCGCGGGGAGCTGTTTTTT
CDR3 protein: CASVQGPRGELFF

V gene: TRBV7-9
J gene: TRBJ2-1
clone size: .
D gene: TRBD2
CDR3 DNA: TGTGCCAGCAGCTCCGGGACTAGCGGGAGTTACCCAAAGCATGAGCAGTTCTTC
CDR3 protein: CASSSGTSGSYPKHEQFF

V gene: TRBV3-1/TRBV3-2
J gene: TRBJ1-5
clone size: .
D gene: .
CDR3 DNA: TGTGCCAGCAGCCCGGGATTTGGTCAGCCCCAGCATTTT
CDR3 protein: CASSPGFGQPQHF

V gene: TRBV6-4
J gene: TRBJ2-1
clone size: few
D gene: .
CDR3 DNA: TGTGCCAGCAGTGACGGAGAATACAATGAGCAGTTCTTC
CDR3 protein: CASSDGEYNEQFF

V gene: TRBV29-1
J gene: TRBJ2-7
clone size: .
D gene: .
CDR3 DNA: TGCAGCGTTGGTTGGCTCAAGGGGAACGAGCAGTACTTC
CDR3 protein: CSVGWLKGNEQYF

V gene: TRBV10-1
J gene: TRBJ2-7
clone size: .
D gene: TRBD2
CDR3 DNA: TGCGCCAGCAGTGAGTCGAAGGCTAGCGGGGGGGCAACCTACGAGCAGTACTTC
CDR3 protein: CASSESKASGGATYEQYF

V gene: TRBV6-2/TRBV6-3
J gene: TRBJ2-7
clone size: .
D gene: TRBD2
CDR3 DNA: TGTGCCAGCAGTCGGATCGGGCTAGCGGGCGCAGTAACCTCCTACGAGCAGTACTTC
CDR3 protein: CASSRIGLAGAVTSYEQYF

V gene: TRBV6-5
J gene: TRBJ2-3
clone size: .
D gene: .
CDR3 DNA: TGTGCCAGCAGTTACTTCGGGGTCACAGATACGCAGTATTTT
CDR3 protein: CASSYFGVTDTQYF

V gene: TRBV13
J gene: TRBJ2-7
clone size: .
D gene: TRBD2
CDR3 DNA: TGTGCCAGCAGCTTAAGGACTAGCGGGGGGGCCGACGAGCAGTACTTC
CDR3 protein: CASSLRTSGGADEQYF

V gene: TRBV4-3
J gene: TRBJ2-3
clone size: .
D gene: TRBD2
CDR3 DNA: TGCGCCAGCAGCCAACGAGCGGGACCCGCCACAGATACGCAGTATTTT
CDR3 protein: CASSQRAGPATDTQYF

V gene: TRBV4-3
J gene: TRBJ2-1
clone size: .
D gene: TRBD2
CDR3 DNA: TGCGCCAGCAGCCACGACAGCGGGGGGTACAATGAGCAGTTCTTC
CDR3 protein: CASSHDSGGYNEQFF